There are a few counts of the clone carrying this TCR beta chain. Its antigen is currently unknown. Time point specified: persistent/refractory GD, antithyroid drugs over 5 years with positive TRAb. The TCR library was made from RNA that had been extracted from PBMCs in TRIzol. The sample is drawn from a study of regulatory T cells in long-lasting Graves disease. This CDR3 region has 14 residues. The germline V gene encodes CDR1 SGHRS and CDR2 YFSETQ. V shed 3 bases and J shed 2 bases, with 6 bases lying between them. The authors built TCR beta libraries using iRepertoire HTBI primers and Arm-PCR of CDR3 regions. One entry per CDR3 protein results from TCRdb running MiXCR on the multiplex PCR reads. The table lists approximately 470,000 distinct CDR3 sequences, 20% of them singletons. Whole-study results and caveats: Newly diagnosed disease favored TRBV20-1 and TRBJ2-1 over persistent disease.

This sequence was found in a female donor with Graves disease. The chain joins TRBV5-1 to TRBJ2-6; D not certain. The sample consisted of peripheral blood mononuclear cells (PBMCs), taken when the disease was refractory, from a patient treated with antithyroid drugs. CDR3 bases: TGCGCCAGCAGCTCACTTGCTGGGGCCAACGTCCTGACTTTC. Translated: CASSSLAGANVLTF.